Listed below are T cell receptor beta chains from one sample, sequenced in a study of blood T cell repertoires in COVID-19. TCRdb's table, derived via immunoSEQ multiplex PCR, lists solely in-frame clones and lacks some. Of 82,000 or so clones detected, around 88% appear once; the ten largest clones hold 1.2%. Specimen: PBMCs or T cells enriched from blood (not recorded which). These receptors originate from a woman between 50 and 59 years old with acute COVID-19. CDR3s include the opening cysteine and the closing phenylalanine or tryptophan. The D gene is left open where the match is weak. Part of the rows lack a size; the others show once, few, many or a class for expanded clones.

CDR3nt,CDR3aa,d_gene,j_gene,abundance,v_gene
TGTGCCTGGAGTGGGGGACAGGATAATTCACCCCTCCACTTT,CAWSGGQDNSPLHF,TRBD1,TRBJ1-6,medium-sized,TRBV30
TGTGCCAGCAGTTACTCAGGGGGGGATTCACCCCTCCACTTT,CASSYSGGDSPLHF,NA,TRBJ1-6,NA,TRBV6-5
TGTGCCAGCAGCCCTAGCGGGAGTGGCTTTTCTTACATTCAGTACTTC,CASSPSGSGFSYIQYF,TRBD2,TRBJ2-4,NA,TRBV7-2
TGTGCCAGCAGTTACAGGGGATCAAATGAAAAACTGTTTTTT,CASSYRGSNEKLFF,TRBD1,TRBJ1-4,NA,TRBV3-1/TRBV3-2
TGTGCCAGTAGTCCACAACAGGGGAGGAATGAGCAGTTCTTC,CASSPQQGRNEQFF,NA,TRBJ2-1,NA,TRBV19
TGTGCCAGCAGTTTAACCGGGACAGGGGTGAACATTCAGTACTTC,CASSLTGTGVNIQYF,TRBD1,TRBJ2-4,NA,TRBV28
TGTGCCAGCAGCTTAGGACAGGCCTTTGGAAATGAGCAGTTCTTC,CASSLGQAFGNEQFF,NA,TRBJ2-1,NA,TRBV7-2
TGTGCCAGCAGCTTAGCCTTCCTAAGCGGGGAGACCCAGTACTTC,CASSLAFLSGETQYF,NA,TRBJ2-5,NA,TRBV13
TGTGCCATCACCCCAGACGGACTCTCGGGGGCCAACGTCCTGACTTTC,CAITPDGLSGANVLTF,NA,TRBJ2-6,NA,TRBV10-3
TGTGCCAGCAGCCGAGCCGGGACAGGGAGTTACGAGCAGTACTTC,CASSRAGTGSYEQYF,TRBD1,TRBJ2-7,NA,TRBV7-9
TGTGCCAGCAGCTTATACTCCGGCAGGGGCACTGAAGCTTTCTTT,CASSLYSGRGTEAFF,NA,TRBJ1-1,NA,TRBV7-2
TGTGCCAGCAGTTTAACAGGGGAAGCAACTAATGAAAAACTGTTTTTT,CASSLTGEATNEKLFF,TRBD1,TRBJ1-4,NA,TRBV28